This TCR beta chain appears in the sequencing data of a study of control samples from healthy donors and cancer patients. Germline V gene lookup returns CDR1 LGHDT and CDR2 YNNKEL (reference sequence). The CDR3 consists of 16 residues. The germline V and J ends were trimmed by 1 base and 4 bases, with 14 bases remaining between them. TCRdb's copy holds only in-frame clones and misses some; the assay was immunoSEQ multiplex PCR. Among about 190,000 clones listed, about nine tenths were seen once. Sequencing input: blood. This chain connects TRBV3-1 (or the pseudogene TRBV3-2) to TRBJ1-5; the D is unclear. This clonotype was obtained from a young man in good health. CDR3: CASSQGRALLNQPQHF. CDR3 nucleotides: TGTGCCAGCAGCCAAGGCCGGGCCCTACTTAATCAGCCCCAGCATTTT.